The T cell receptor beta chain under discussion was sequenced for a study of blood T cell repertoires in COVID-19. Study background: Acute and convalescent COVID-19 specimens originated in the United States, Italy and Spain. PBMCs, B-cell-depleted T cells, or T cells were the source of the cDNA or gDNA that made up the material.

As handled by the study authors: Amplified reference gene primers provided the basis for estimating nucleated cell counts. Clones were sequenced by immunoSEQ multiplex PCR, and TCRdb holds only the in-frame ones, with some missing. Clonal size and the V and J genes are those of that table, whereas D and trimming came from the DNA. The profile shows 150,000 or so clones, 70% to 90% of them singletons. The ends were cut back, 3 bases at V and 6 bases at J, with 11 bases in the middle. The CDR3 consists of 14 residues. Germline V gene data show CDR1 as KGHSH and CDR2 as LQKENI. Sequencing was carried out using peripheral blood. This sequence was found in a man in his sixties with acute or convalescent COVID-19. J is TRBJ2-2 and V is TRBV18, with a weak D call TRBD1 (5 bases). CDR3 DNA sequence: TGTGCCAGCTCACCTCAGGGTGGAGCCGGGGAGCTGTTTTTT. This gives the protein CASSPQGGAGELFF.